This T cell receptor beta chain was captured in a study of breast tumors, draining lymph nodes, adjacent tissues. Findings and caveats of the study: Data fit most tumor T cells coming from lymph node, expanding in tumor. Tumor T cell lymph node origin was a supported hypothesis, not proven. Luminal-like breast cancer showed significantly greater tumor-nontumor repertoire similarity than basal-like breast cancer did. Tumor repertoires ranked between lymph nodes and nontumor tissue in diversity, with V and J gene preferences.

The lymph nodes were axillary draining lymph nodes from breast cancer patients. TCRdb reprocessed the multiplex PCR reads via MiXCR and lists one record per CDR3 protein. This sample yields 130,000 or so distinct CDR3 sequences, of which approximately 32% are seen a single time; about 2.5% belongs to the top ten. Concerning this clonotype: The target antigen is unknown.

This receptor was taken from a female donor with breast cancer. Some clones in this sample may be carry-over from other donors' samples. The sample taken for sequencing was axillary lymph node tissue.

The CDR3 DNA follows: TGTGCCAGCAACTCAATACTTTCCTCGGGCTACACCTTC. Protein product: CASNSILSSGYTF. V usage is TRBV2 and J usage is TRBJ1-2; D ambiguous. The CDR3 spans 13 residues. V was shortened by 7 bases and J by 8 bases, with 17 bases between the two germline ends. CDR1 is SNHLY and CDR2 is FYNNEI in the germline V gene.